This TCR beta chain was observed in a study of blood T cells in healthy people across ages. In regard to this clonotype: Its antigen is currently unknown. Germline and junction disagree at one end, which may indicate a read error.

The study isolated at least 7 million PBMCs from each sample. Study-wide results and limits: Researchers deemed the diversity estimates from one million T cells underestimates.

The use of a sample-barcoded 5' primer and a J-beta primer mix characterized a second PCR of roughly 6 to 11 cycles. The yield of each sample was at least 2.5 million CDR3-containing paired-end reads. TCRdb re-called the 5' RACE reads with MiXCR, one entry per CDR3 protein. The sample carries hundreds of thousands of distinct CDR3 sequences, approximately 21% recorded once. Germline-derived CDR1 and CDR2 are SGHDT and YYEEEE. This CDR3 contains 12 residues. The TCR was taken from a man in his 70s in good health. Specimen: blood. The chain joins TRBV5-6 to TRBJ2-5; TRBD1 matches at 7 bases. The CDR3 DNA follows: TGTGCCAGCAGCTTGGAGGGGACAGAGAGGTTCTTC. Encoded protein: CASSLEGTERFF.